The 2 T cell receptor beta chains below come from one sample, sequenced in a study of response to subunit inactivated influenza vaccine. A single record per CDR3 protein comes from TCRdb applying MiXCR to the RT-PCR reads. The sample lists about 180,000 distinct CDR3 sequences, around a tenth occurring once. Sample: non-naive T cells sorted from PBMCs, taken on the day of vaccination. These receptors came from a man aged 50-60 years who received an inactivated influenza vaccine.

This clonotype was detected many times. V and J are TRBV18 and TRBJ2-5; the D gene is possibly TRBD2 (6 bases). This CDR3 is 15 amino acids long. V gave up 3 bases and J gave up 4 bases, with 15 bases separating them. The germline V gene has CDR1 KGHSH and CDR2 LQKENI. The CDR3 here is CASSPTGLSGETQYF. In DNA form, the CDR3 reads TGTGCCAGCTCACCGACGGGACTTTCAGGAGAGACCCAGTACTTC.

In its sample, this clonotype was seen a few times. V gene TRBV25-1 combines with J gene TRBJ1-1; unclear D gene. CDR3 length: 14 residues. Trimming stripped 1 base from V and 7 bases from J, with 13 bases between. The germline V gene encodes CDR1 MGHDK and CDR2 SYGVNS. The CDR3 reads CASSESGYLGEAFF. CDR3 in DNA: TGTGCCAGCAGTGAATCGGGGTACTTGGGTGAAGCTTTCTTT.